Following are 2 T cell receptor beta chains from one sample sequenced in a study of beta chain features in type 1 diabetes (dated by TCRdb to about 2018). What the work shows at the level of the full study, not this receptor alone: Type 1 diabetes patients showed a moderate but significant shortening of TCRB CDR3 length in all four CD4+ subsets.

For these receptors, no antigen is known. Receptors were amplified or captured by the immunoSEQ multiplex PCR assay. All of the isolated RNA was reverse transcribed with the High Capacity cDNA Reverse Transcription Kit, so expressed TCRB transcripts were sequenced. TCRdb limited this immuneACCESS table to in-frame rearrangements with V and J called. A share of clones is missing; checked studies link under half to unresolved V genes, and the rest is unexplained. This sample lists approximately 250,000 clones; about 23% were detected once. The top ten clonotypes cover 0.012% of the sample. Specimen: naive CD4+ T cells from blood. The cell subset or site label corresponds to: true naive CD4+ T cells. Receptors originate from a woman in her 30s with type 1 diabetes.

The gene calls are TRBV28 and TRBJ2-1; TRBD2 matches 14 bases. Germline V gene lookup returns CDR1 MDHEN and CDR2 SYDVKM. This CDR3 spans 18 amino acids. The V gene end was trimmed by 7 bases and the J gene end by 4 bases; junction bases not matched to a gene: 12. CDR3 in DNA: TGTGCCAGCAAACCCAGGCCCGGGACTAGCGGGAGTTACAATGAGCAGTTCTTC. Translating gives CASKPRPGTSGSYNEQFF.

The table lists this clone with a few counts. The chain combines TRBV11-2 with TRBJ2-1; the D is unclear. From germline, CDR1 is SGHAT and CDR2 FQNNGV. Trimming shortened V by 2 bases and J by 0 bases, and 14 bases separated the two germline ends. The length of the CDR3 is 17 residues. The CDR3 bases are TGTGCCAGCAGCTTAAGGAGTGGCGGCACCTCCTACAATGAGCAGTTCTTC. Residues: CASSLRSGGTSYNEQFF.